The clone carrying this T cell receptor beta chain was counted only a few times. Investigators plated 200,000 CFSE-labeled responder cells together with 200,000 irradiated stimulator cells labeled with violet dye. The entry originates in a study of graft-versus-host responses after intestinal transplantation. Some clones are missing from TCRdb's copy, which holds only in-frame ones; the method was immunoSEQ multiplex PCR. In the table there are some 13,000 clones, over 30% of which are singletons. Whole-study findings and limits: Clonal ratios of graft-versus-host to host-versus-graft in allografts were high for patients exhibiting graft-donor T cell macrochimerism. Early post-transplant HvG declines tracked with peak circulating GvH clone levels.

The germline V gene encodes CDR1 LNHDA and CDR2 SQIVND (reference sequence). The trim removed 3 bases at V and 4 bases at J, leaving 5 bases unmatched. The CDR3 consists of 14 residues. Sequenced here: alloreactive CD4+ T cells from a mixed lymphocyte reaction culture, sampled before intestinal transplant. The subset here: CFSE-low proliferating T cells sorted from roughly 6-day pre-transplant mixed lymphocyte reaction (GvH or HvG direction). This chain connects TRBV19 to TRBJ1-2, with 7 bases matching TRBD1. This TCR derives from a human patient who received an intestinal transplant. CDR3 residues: CASSMGQPSYGYTF. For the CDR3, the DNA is TGTGCCAGTAGTATGGGACAGCCCTCCTATGGCTACACCTTC.